Below are 22 T cell receptor beta chains sequenced from a single sample in a study of kidney transplant recipient with SARS-CoV-2 infection. TCRdb called the reads again in MiXCR, with one record for every CDR3 protein. The data contain fewer than 250,000 distinct CDR3 sequences, around 28% of them seen just once; the ten biggest clones take up more than 6.5%. The sample here was a blood sample, taken at baseline and on approximately day 120 from a kidney transplant recipient. The receptors derive from a male patient aged 30 to 39 who had COVID-19 and was a kidney transplant recipient. The graft donor may be the source of some T cells.

Points on this clonotype: This may be a read error, as it is one base from a much larger clone. V and J are TRBV19 and TRBJ1-2; TRBD1 might be the D (5 bases). This CDR3 is 17 amino acids long. In germline, CDR1 is LNHDA, CDR2 SQIVND (reference sequence). CDR3 sequence reads: CDSSNAWTNRKTYGYTF. DNA for the CDR3: TGTGACAGTAGTAATGCATGGACAAATCGAAAGACCTATGGCTACACCTTC.

J is TRBJ1-1 and V is TRBV20-1, with D tentatively TRBD1 (5 bases). V was shortened by 4 bases and J by 6 bases, with 18 bases between the two germline ends. Germline CDR1 reads DFQATT; CDR2 reads SNEGSKA (reference sequence). The CDR3 extends over 14 amino acids. CDR3 protein: CSAKAGRGDAEAFF. In DNA form, the CDR3 reads TGCAGTGCTAAAGCCGGACGGGGGGACGCTGAAGCTTTCTTT.

In this sample, this clonotype turned up many times. The J gene is TRBJ2-7, the V gene TRBV12-3 or TRBV12-4, with TRBD2 matching 7 bases. Germline trimming cut 3 bases from V and 2 bases from J; bases unmatched to any gene: 7. The CDR3 runs to 15 residues. CDR3 protein: CASSFRASGPYEQYF. CDR3 DNA sequence: TGTGCCAGCAGTTTTAGGGCTAGCGGACCCTACGAGCAGTACTTC.

This clonotype has a count of ten or more. This chain joins TRBV10-2 and TRBJ1-2; D remains unclear. The CDR3 consists of 17 residues. CDR1 and CDR2 (germline): WSHSY, SAAADI. V lost 5 bases and J 4 bases, leaving 23 bases between the germline ends. The CDR3 region is CASSLICTSRKTYGYTF. The DNA of the CDR3 is TGCGCCAGCAGTCTGATTTGCACTTCTAGAAAGACCTATGGCTACACCTTC.

This clonotype was observed at least ten times. The chain has TRBV19 and TRBJ2-2, with 9 nucleotides matching TRBD2. This CDR3 has 14 residues. The junction had 4 bases not matched to a gene; V was cut back by 7 bases and J by 4 bases. Per the germline V gene, CDR1 is LNHDA and CDR2 is SQIVND (reference sequence). CDR3 nucleotides: TGTGCCAGTATTGGTAGCGGGAGCACCGGGGAGCTGTTTTTT. This codes for CASIGSGSTGELFF.

J is TRBJ1-6 and V is TRBV9; 10 nucleotides match TRBD1. Losses at the gene ends were 3 bases for V and 7 bases for J; bases not matched to a gene: 4. The germline gives CDR1 SGDLS, CDR2 YYNGEE. This CDR3 has 15 residues. In DNA, the CDR3 is TGTGCCAGCAGCGCAGGACAGGGGGGAAATTCACCCCTCCACTTT. Amino acid sequence: CASSAGQGGNSPLHF.

A remark on this clonotype: With only one base between it and a far larger clone, this is likely a read error. The gene calls are TRBV27 and TRBJ2-4; 9 bases map to TRBD1. Matching the DNA end better, TRBJ2-7 makes the J call doubtful. CDR1 MNHEY and CDR2 SMNVEV come from the germline V gene (reference sequence). This CDR3 is 16 amino acids long. The CDR3 reads CASSSERRDRDYEQYF. In DNA, the CDR3 is TGTGCCAGCAGTTCAGAACGCCGGGACAGGGACTACGAGCAGTACTTC.

The chain is built from TRBV5-1 and TRBJ2-5, with 13 bases aligning to TRBD2. The germline V gene has CDR1 SGHRS and CDR2 YFSETQ. The CDR3 sequence is 15 residues long. V lost 3 bases and J lost 4; bases outside the gene matches: 3. CDR3 sequence (DNA): TGCGCCAGCAGCTGGACTAGCGGGGGTCGAGAGACCCAGTACTTC. This translates into CASSWTSGGRETQYF.

As to this clonotype: A clone one base away is much larger, so this may be a read error. The V call is TRBV6-5, the J call TRBJ1-5; 8 bases are shared with TRBD1. The V gene end was trimmed by 8 bases and the J gene end by 4 bases; junction bases not matched to a gene: 10. CDR3 length equals 15 residues. Germline V gene sequence: CDR1 MNHEY, CDR2 SVGAGI. The CDR3 DNA sequence: TGTGCCAGCGGTCTGACACAGGGGGGAAATCAGCCCCAGCATTTT. It encodes CASGLTQGGNQPQHF.

Of note for this clonotype: A much larger clone differs from this one at a single base, so this may be a read error. V usage is TRBV7-2 and J usage is TRBJ1-1; 7 bases are a match to TRBD1. The CDR3 runs to 14 residues. Germline V lookup: CDR1 SGHTA, CDR2 FQGNSA. For the CDR3, the DNA is TGTGCCAGCGGCTTACAGGGGTTCGGCACTGAAGCTTTCTTT. Protein: CASGLQGFGTEAFF. The entire variable domain, with the rest obtained from reference TRBV7-2 and TRBJ1-1, is as follows: GAGVSQSPSNKVTEKGKDVELRCDPISGHTALYWYRQSLGQGLEFLIYFQGNSAPDKSGLPSDRFSAERTGGSVSTLTIQRTQQEDSAVYLCASGLQGFGTEAFFGQGTRLTVV.

Comments on this clonotype: A read error may explain this, as a much larger clone is one base away. The chain carries TRBV6-8 and TRBJ1-6; the D is unclear. V shed 8 bases and J shed 7 bases, with 12 bases lying between them. CDR1 and CDR2 from the germline V gene are MNHGY and SAAAGT. The CDR3 covers 13 residues. The CDR3 nucleotides read TGTGCCAGCCGCTTACGGGGAAATTCACCCCTCCACTTT. Its translation: CASRLRGNSPLHF.

Turning to this clonotype: It may be a read error: a sequence one base away is much more abundant. V is TRBV5-4 and J is TRBJ1-2, with unresolved D. The CDR3 runs 16 residues. Germline V gene data show CDR1 as SGHNT and CDR2 as YYREEE (reference sequence). Deletions cut 7 bases from V and 4 bases from J, with 23 bases between. CDR3 nucleotides: TGTGCCAGCCCTCGTGACGTACCAGGAAAGACCTATGGCTACACCTTC. Its protein product is CASPRDVPGKTYGYTF.

This clonotype was counted a few times. This chain links TRBV20-1 with TRBJ2-3; 10 bases align to TRBD2. The germline V gene encodes CDR1 DFQATT and CDR2 SNEGSKA (reference sequence). The CDR3 consists of 16 residues. The junction had 12 bases not matched to a gene; V was cut back by 1 base and J by 8 bases. CDR3 loop: CSARAPWLAGVGTQYF. CDR3 nucleotide sequence: TGCAGTGCTAGAGCCCCTTGGCTAGCGGGAGTTGGTACGCAGTATTTT.

In regard to this clonotype: This likely came from a read error, as a far larger clone is one base away. The chain uses TRBV6-7 and TRBJ2-4; no clear D gene. The J call is doubtful: the DNA matches TRBJ2-7 better. TRBV6-7 qualifies as an ORF whose function is uncertain. The CDR3 has 14 amino acids. The CDR3 sequence is CASSYVDGVYEQYF. CDR3 bases: TGTGCCAGCAGTTACGTCGACGGAGTCTACGAGCAGTACTTC.

This clonotype has just a few counts. The chain combines TRBV12-3 or TRBV12-4 with TRBJ2-1, with D unclear. V was trimmed by 3 bases and J by 3 bases, leaving 6 bases between them. The CDR3 is made up of 13 amino acids. CDR3 in amino acids: CASSFGFYNEQFF. For the CDR3, the DNA is TGTGCCAGCAGTTTTGGTTTCTACAATGAGCAGTTCTTC.

The genes are TRBV4-1 and TRBJ1-6; perhaps TRBD1 as D (5 bases). CDR3 size: 14 residues. Germline loops: CDR1 MGHRA, CDR2 YSYEKL. Deletions cut 7 bases from V and 7 bases from J, with 14 bases between. The CDR3 loop reads CASTPTEENSPLHF. For the CDR3, the DNA is TGCGCCAGCACCCCGACAGAGGAAAATTCACCCCTCCACTTT.

The chain is built from TRBV4-2 and TRBJ2-1; 14 bases map to TRBD2. The CDR3 has 18 residues. Trimming cost V 4 bases and J 7 bases; bases outside gene matches: 12. CDR1 is LGHNA and CDR2 is YNFKEQ in the germline V gene. This chain's CDR3 is CASSPEWGTSGSWNEQFF. In DNA form, the CDR3 reads TGTGCCAGCAGCCCCGAATGGGGGACTAGCGGGAGTTGGAATGAGCAGTTCTTC.

The count of this clonotype is one. V and J are TRBV7-6 and TRBJ1-2, with no clear D. Trimming removed 4 bases at V and 4 bases at J, with 22 bases between. This CDR3 comprises 17 residues. CDR1 is SGHVS, CDR2 FNYEAQ, per germline. CDR3 amino acids: CASSSTVESRRTYGYTF. The CDR3, as DNA: TGTGCCAGCAGCTCTACGGTTGAATCTCGAAGGACCTATGGCTACACCTTC.

In its sample, this clonotype was seen many times. The chain employs TRBV20-1 and TRBJ2-7; 10 nucleotides line up with TRBD2. CDR3 length: 15 amino acids. Germline V gives CDR1 DFQATT, CDR2 SNEGSKA (reference sequence). The ends lost 3 bases at V and 4 bases at J; junction bases unmatched: 9. CDR3: CSASALAGILYEQYF. DNA for the CDR3: TGCAGTGCTAGTGCACTAGCGGGGATTTTGTACGAGCAGTACTTC.

Worth noting for this clonotype: A junction boundary mismatches the germline segment, possibly from a read error. The gene calls are TRBV18 and TRBJ1-4, with D hard to call. The CDR3 consists of 14 residues. CDR1 and CDR2 (germline): KGHSH, LQKENI. CDR3 loop: CANSPLDGSKELFF. DNA of the CDR3: TGTGCCAACTCACCCCTGGACGGCTCTAAGGAACTGTTTTTT.

Remarks on this clonotype: A read error is possible here, since a much larger clone lies one base away. This chain joins TRBV29-1 and TRBJ1-1; a weak D match, TRBD1 (5 bases). From germline, CDR1 is SQVTM and CDR2 ANQGSEA. With 6 bases removed from V and 3 bases from J, the gap between germline ends came to 5 bases. This CDR3 has 10 amino acids. The CDR3 DNA reads TGCAGCGTCAGGGACACTGAAGCTTTCTTT. Translation gives CSVRDTEAFF. The full variable domain, in which reference TRBV29-1 and TRBJ1-1 provide the parts outside the CDR3, is SAVISQKPSRDICQRGTSLTIQCQVDSQVTMMFWYRQQPGQSLTLIATANQGSEATYESGFVIDKFPISRPNLTFSTLTVSNMSPEDSSIYLCSVRDTEAFFGQGTRLTVV.

Comments on this clonotype: One end of the junction fails to match germline, which may point to a read error. The rearrangement links TRBV19 to TRBJ2-5, with D possibly being TRBD1 or TRBD2 (6 bases each). Germline V gives CDR1 LNHDA, CDR2 SQIVND (reference sequence). The CDR3 spans 16 residues. The chain's CDR3 is CTSRRSSGARQETQYF. The CDR3 region has the DNA TGTACCAGTAGAAGAAGCTCGGGGGCTCGACAAGAGACCCAGTACTTC. Complete variable domain (other parts from reference TRBV19 and TRBJ2-5): DGGITQSPKYLFRKEGQNVTLSCEQNLNHDAMYWYRQDPGQGLRLIYYSQIVNDFQKGDIAEGYSVSREKKESFPLTVTSAQKNPTAFYLCTSRRSSGARQETQYFGPGTRLLVL.